This T cell receptor beta chain was found in a study of shared clonotypes between healthy human individuals. V dropped 4 bases and J dropped 6 bases, with 11 bases sitting between them. Germline assignment: CDR1 SGHRS and CDR2 YFSETQ. This CDR3 contains 12 residues. Regarding this clone: What it binds is not known.

Study-wide results and limits: Although depth was large, rarefaction showed that sequencing of the sorted subsets was incomplete.

The table came from immunoSEQ multiplex PCR; TCRdb's copy has only in-frame clones and leaves some out. The sample lists approximately 640,000 clones, about 90% occurring once. Source material: memory CD8+ T cells from PBMCs. The subset: CD45RO+ cells pooled with CCR7-negative TemRA cells. The rearrangement links TRBV5-1 to TRBJ2-7, with D perhaps TRBD1 or TRBD2 (5 bases each). The sequence came from a man aged 18 to 30 in good health. Some clones in this sample may be carry-over from other donors' samples. Here the CDR3 DNA reads TGCGCCAGCAGCCTGGGACGGAGCGAGCAGTACTTC. It specifies CASSLGRSEQYF.